Following are 30 T cell receptor beta chains from one sample sequenced in a study of T-cell reconstitution after alpha-beta-depleted transplantation in children. A library of TCRbeta sequences, prepared with unique molecular identifiers, was generated. In TCRdb, the PCR reads were re-called with MiXCR into one record per CDR3 protein. The sample has 750,000 to 950,000 distinct CDR3 sequences; 16% are singletons. Sequenced material: PBMCs, mostly from graft donor cells, taken 360 days after TCRalphabeta/CD19-depleted stem cell transplant. The receptors stem from a male patient under 18 who had a stem cell transplant for acute lymphoblastic leukemia, so the T cells may come from the graft donor.

Only a few counts were recorded for this clonotype. The gene calls are TRBV7-7 and TRBJ2-3; D uncertain. Trimming stripped 8 bases from V and 6 bases from J, with 24 bases between. The CDR3 has 16 residues. CDR1 is SSHAT, CDR2 FNYEAQ, per germline (reference sequence). The CDR3 DNA reads TGTGCCAGCTCGCCAATAATGGTGGGGAAAACGGATACGCAGTATTTT. The encoded protein is CASSPIMVGKTDTQYF.

The rearrangement joins TRBV2 to TRBJ1-6, with TRBD1 matching over 10 bases. The CDR3 contains 13 residues. From germline, CDR1 is SNHLY and CDR2 FYNNEI. With V trimmed by 6 bases and J by 10 bases, 3 bases remained unmatched. The CDR3 reads CASSRDRGSPLHF. DNA of the CDR3: TGTGCCAGCAGCCGGGACAGGGGCTCACCCCTCCACTTT.

This clonotype was seen more than once but under ten times. V is TRBV7-3 and J is TRBJ1-1; 8 bases line up with TRBD1. The germline gives CDR1 SGHTA, CDR2 FQGTGA. J lost 5 bases, V lost 5 bases, and 10 bases had no gene match. This CDR3 is 15 amino acids long. The CDR3 loop reads CASSPQGAPGTEAFF. CDR3 sequence (DNA): TGTGCCAGCAGCCCGCAGGGGGCACCGGGGACTGAAGCTTTCTTT. Complete variable domain (other parts from reference TRBV7-3 and TRBJ1-1): GAGVSQTPSNKVTEKGKYVELRCDPISGHTALYWYRQSLGQGPEFLIYFQGTGAADDSGLPNDRFFAVRPEGSVSTLKIQRTERGDSAVYLCASSPQGAPGTEAFFGQGTRLTVV.

This clonotype was seen only a few times. V gene TRBV5-1 combines with J gene TRBJ2-1; 12 nucleotides line up with TRBD2. Germline V lookup: CDR1 SGHRS, CDR2 YFSETQ. The CDR3 length is 15 residues. J was trimmed by 6 bases and V by 1 base; bases with no gene match: 2. In DNA, the CDR3 is TGCGCCAGCAGCTTGTCTAGCGGGAGGGGCAATGAGCAGTTCTTC. Amino acid sequence: CASSLSSGRGNEQFF.

This rearrangement joins TRBV20-1 to TRBJ1-5; D is unclear. Trimming pared 2 bases from V and 6 bases from J, leaving 8 bases between. This CDR3 is built from 12 residues. Germline CDR1 is DFQATT and CDR2 is SNEGSKA (reference sequence). CDR3 DNA sequence: TGCAGTGCTAGAAAGGGTAGTCAGCCCCAGCATTTT. This gives the protein CSARKGSQPQHF.

The chain employs TRBV11-2 and TRBJ2-7, with D maybe TRBD2 (6 bases). From germline, CDR1 is SGHAT and CDR2 FQNNGV. The CDR3 consists of 15 residues. Between the trimmed V and J ends, which lost 5 bases and 2 bases, there was a span of 16 bases. In DNA form, the CDR3 reads TGTGCCAGCAGCAGCCTCCGCGGGGAAACCTACGAGCAGTACTTC. Translated, it gives CASSSLRGETYEQYF.

The chain links TRBV21-1 to TRBJ2-5; the table gives TRBD2 as D, unverified against the DNA. TRBV21-1 is recorded as a pseudogene. The CDR3 has 12 amino acids. CDR3 sequence (DNA): TGTGCCAGCAGCAACGAGGGAGAGACCCAGTACTTC. Protein product: CASSNEGETQYF.

For the CDR3, the DNA is TGTGCCAGCAGCCGACGGACTAGCGGGAGCACAGGGGCCAAAAACATTCAGTACTTC. It is translated as CASSRRTSGSTGAKNIQYF. This chain joins TRBV11-2 and TRBJ2-4; 13 nucleotides line up with TRBD2. The germline gives CDR1 SGHAT, CDR2 FQNNGV. The CDR3 is 19 residues long. J was trimmed by 1 base and V by 5 bases; bases with no gene match: 11. The whole variable domain, filled in from reference TRBV11-2 and TRBJ2-4, reads EAGVAQSPRYKIIEKRQSVAFWCNPISGHATLYWYQQILGQGPKLLIQFQNNGVVDDSQLPKDRFSAERLKGVDSTLKIQPAKLEDSAVYLCASSRRTSGSTGAKNIQYFGAGTRLSVL.

This clonotype was found a few times. This chain links TRBV24-1 with TRBJ2-3; perhaps TRBD1 as D (6 bases). Germline CDR1 reads KGHDR; CDR2 reads SFDVKD. CDR3 length equals 14 residues. Trimming cost V 9 bases and J 5 bases, with 17 bases left between them. CDR3 nucleotides: TGTGCCACCGCCGTCGGACAGCCTGGAGATACGCAGTATTTT. This sequence encodes CATAVGQPGDTQYF.

This clonotype occurred a few times. The V and J genes are TRBV29-1 and TRBJ2-7; no firm D call. The length of the CDR3 is 12 residues. V lost 4 bases, J lost 0 bases, and 7 bases lay in between. Germline values: CDR1 SQVTM, CDR2 ANQGSEA. The CDR3 spells CSVGHVSYEQYF. The DNA for the CDR3 is TGCAGCGTTGGTCATGTCTCCTACGAGCAGTACTTC.

In this sample, this clonotype turned up a few times. The rearrangement links TRBV29-1 to TRBJ2-1, with 8 nucleotides matching TRBD1. With 3 bases clipped from V and 7 bases from J, the junction kept 5 bases outside the gene matches. Per germline, CDR1 SQVTM and CDR2 ANQGSEA. The CDR3 has 13 residues. The CDR3 loop reads CSVERTGRNEQFF. For the CDR3, the DNA is TGCAGCGTTGAGAGGACAGGGAGAAATGAGCAGTTCTTC.

In its sample, this clonotype was seen a few times. The CDR3 DNA sequence: TGTGCCAGCAGCGTATACAGGGGGACTGAAGCTTTCTTT. Its translation: CASSVYRGTEAFF. This sequence joins TRBV9 and TRBJ1-1; 8 positions agree with TRBD1. Looked up from germline, CDR1 is SGDLS and CDR2 is YYNGEE. With V trimmed by 1 base and J by 5 bases, 1 base remained unmatched. The CDR3 runs 13 residues.

Many counts were recorded for this clonotype. The chain links TRBV5-1 to TRBJ1-5; D uncertain. CDR1 is SGHRS and CDR2 is YFSETQ in the germline V gene. The CDR3 contains 15 residues. The V end lost 0 bases, the J end lost 6 bases, and 13 bases lay between the germline ends. The CDR3 reads CASSLDGEGFQPQHF. In DNA form, the CDR3 reads TGCGCCAGCAGCTTGGATGGAGAGGGCTTTCAGCCCCAGCATTTT.

The chain uses TRBV7-9 and TRBJ2-6, with D possibly being TRBD1 or TRBD2 (5 bases each). The CDR3 contains 17 residues. V lost 6 bases and J 3 bases, leaving 18 bases between the germline ends. Germline CDR1 SEHNR, CDR2 FQNEAQ (reference sequence). As DNA, the CDR3 is TGTGCCAGCAGGGGAGTGACAGTTAGGAATGGGGCCAACGTCCTGACTTTC. This codes for CASRGVTVRNGANVLTF.

This sequence joins TRBV29-1 and TRBJ2-7; perhaps TRBD2 as D (6 bases). The CDR3 contains 13 residues. Trimming cost V 4 bases and J 6 bases, with 16 bases left between them. Per germline, CDR1 SQVTM and CDR2 ANQGSEA. The CDR3 coding sequence is TGCAGCGTTGCGTTTGGGGGGACCGGCGAGCAGTACTTC. It is translated as CSVAFGGTGEQYF.

In its sample, this clonotype was seen a few times. This chain connects TRBV2 to TRBJ2-5, with TRBD2 as a possible D gene (5 bases). The CDR3 consists of 15 residues. Trimming cost V 7 bases and J 2 bases, with 17 bases left between them. The germline V gene has CDR1 SNHLY and CDR2 FYNNEI. CDR3 region: CASKGSWATQETQYF. CDR3 nucleotide sequence: TGTGCCAGCAAAGGGAGCTGGGCCACACAAGAGACCCAGTACTTC.

The chain combines TRBV3-1 with TRBJ2-3; 11 nucleotides line up with TRBD2. Germline assignment: CDR1 LGHDT and CDR2 YNNKEL (reference sequence). The V segment lost 5 bases and the J segment 6 bases; nucleotides outside the gene matches: 22. This CDR3 has 20 amino acids. In nucleotides, the CDR3 is TGTGCCAGCAGCGACCGTCCGGGACTAGCGGTCCACCAGGCTAGGGATACGCAGTATTTT. Translation: CASSDRPGLAVHQARDTQYF.

This clonotype has ten or more counts. One end of the junction varies from germline; a read error may be responsible. The chain combines TRBV5-1 with TRBJ2-7; possibly TRBD2 for D (5 bases). The CDR3 covers 14 residues. The germline V gene encodes CDR1 SGHRS and CDR2 YFSETQ. The DNA of the CDR3 is TGTGCCAGCAGTTTATCTTCCGGGACCTACGAGCAGTACTTC. It specifies CASSLSSGTYEQYF.

The chain is built from TRBV18 and TRBJ2-7; the D is unclear. CDR3 size: 13 residues. In germline, CDR1 is KGHSH, CDR2 LQKENI. Trimming removed 4 bases at V and 4 bases at J, with 11 bases between. The CDR3 loop reads CASSLTVWYEQYF. The CDR3, as DNA: TGTGCCAGCTCACTGACGGTCTGGTACGAGCAGTACTTC.

This clonotype was counted ten times or more. V usage is TRBV29-1 and J usage is TRBJ2-3, with 12 nucleotides matching TRBD2. The CDR3 runs 16 residues. CDR1 is SQVTM, CDR2 ANQGSEA, per germline. Trimming took 8 bases from V and 5 from J; bases not matched to a gene: 14. CDR3 residues: CSPQGLAGGPVDTQYF. The CDR3 nucleotides are TGCAGCCCCCAGGGCCTAGCGGGAGGGCCGGTAGATACGCAGTATTTT.

This clonotype was picked up one time. The chain joins TRBV5-1 to TRBJ2-7, with D uncertain. This CDR3 contains 12 residues. Germline V gene data show CDR1 as SGHRS and CDR2 as YFSETQ. V dropped 1 base and J dropped 6 bases, with 8 bases sitting between them. This CDR3 reads CASSLNSAEQYF. CDR3 DNA: TGCGCCAGCAGCTTGAACTCGGCCGAGCAGTACTTC.

This clonotype was seen a few times. The chain joins TRBV7-2 to TRBJ2-1; 10 nucleotides match TRBD1. The germline CDR1 and CDR2 sequences are SGHTA and FQGNSA. This CDR3 comprises 17 residues. After removal of 10 bases from V and 1 base from J, the junction contained 13 bases not matched to a gene. The CDR3 reads CATQGTGVRVSYNEQFF. Written as DNA, the CDR3 is TGTGCCACCCAGGGGACAGGGGTCCGCGTTTCCTACAATGAGCAGTTCTTC.

The chain combines TRBV27 with TRBJ2-5; D call uncertain. Germline assignment: CDR1 MNHEY and CDR2 SMNVEV (reference sequence). CDR3 length: 14 amino acids. The germline V and J ends were trimmed by 0 bases and 5 bases, with 10 bases remaining between them. CDR3 in amino acids: CASSLSPQGETQYF. In DNA, the CDR3 is TGTGCCAGCAGTTTATCCCCCCAAGGGGAGACCCAGTACTTC.

This clonotype was seen a handful of times. The chain has TRBV4-2 and TRBJ1-4; D remains ambiguous. From germline, CDR1 is LGHNA and CDR2 YNFKEQ. The germline V and J ends were trimmed by 0 bases and 8 bases, with 16 bases remaining between them. The CDR3 covers 16 residues. The CDR3 coding sequence is TGTGCCAGCAGCCAAGACTTGGAGGGTTTTGGCGAAAAACTGTTTTTT. Protein: CASSQDLEGFGEKLFF.

In this sample, this clonotype turned up a few times. This chain uses TRBV2 with TRBJ1-3, with 7 bases fitting TRBD1. Germline lookup yields CDR1 SNHLY and CDR2 FYNNEI. This CDR3 comprises 16 residues. Trimming took 5 bases from V and 0 from J; bases not matched to a gene: 7. CDR3 loop: CASSIIRQGSGNTIYF. The CDR3 DNA is TGTGCCAGCAGTATTATTCGACAGGGCTCTGGAAACACCATATATTTT. The variable domain in full, completed from reference TRBV2 and TRBJ1-3, reads EPEVTQTPSHQVTQMGQEVILRCVPISNHLYFYWYRQILGQKVEFLVSFYNNEISEKSEIFDDQFSVERPDGSNFTLKIRSTKLEDSAMYFCASSIIRQGSGNTIYFGEGSWLTVV.

This clonotype appeared a few times. The chain uses TRBV4-2 and TRBJ2-7; 9 bases agree with TRBD1. The CDR3 sequence is 17 residues long. Looked up from germline, CDR1 is LGHNA and CDR2 is YNFKEQ. The trim removed 0 bases at V and 2 bases at J, leaving 8 bases unmatched. The CDR3 here is CASSQDWLDRGTYEQYF. Here the CDR3 DNA reads TGTGCCAGCAGCCAAGATTGGCTCGACAGGGGGACCTACGAGCAGTACTTC.

A few counts support this clonotype. CDR3 amino acids: CASSPIGGPSTDTQYF. As DNA, the CDR3 is TGTGCCAGCTCCCCCATCGGGGGCCCGAGCACAGATACGCAGTATTTT. The V and J genes are TRBV7-9 and TRBJ2-3, with D possibly being TRBD1 or TRBD2 (6 bases each). The germline V gene encodes CDR1 SEHNR and CDR2 FQNEAQ (reference sequence). V lost 8 bases and J lost 0, with 18 bases in between. CDR3 size: 16 residues.

This clonotype showed up just a few times. J is TRBJ1-2 and V is TRBV5-1; D is perhaps TRBD1 (6 bases). CDR1 is SGHRS, CDR2 YFSETQ, per germline. The CDR3 sequence is 17 residues long. Trimming left V 3 bases short and J 1 base short, with 19 bases between. For the CDR3, the DNA is TGCGCCAGCAGCTCCGGACAGAACCCGATGGATAACTATGGCTACACCTTC. It encodes CASSSGQNPMDNYGYTF.

This clonotype has ten or more counts. The chain has TRBV7-9 and TRBJ2-1, with a weak D call TRBD1 (5 bases). This CDR3 has 17 amino acids. The V gene lost 5 bases and the J gene lost 2 bases, with 19 bases spanning the gap. The germline V gene encodes CDR1 SEHNR and CDR2 FQNEAQ (reference sequence). CDR3 DNA sequence: TGTGCCAGCAGCGTACCCAAACTGGGGCGGACCTACAATGAGCAGTTCTTC. The encoded protein is CASSVPKLGRTYNEQFF.

The chain uses TRBV4-2 and TRBJ2-1, with a tentative D call TRBD2 (5 bases). This CDR3 spans 15 amino acids. Germline V gene lookup returns CDR1 LGHNA and CDR2 YNFKEQ. With 1 base removed from V and 3 bases from J, the gap between germline ends came to 10 bases. CDR3 in amino acids: CASSQVSDYYNEQFF. As DNA, the CDR3 is TGTGCCAGCAGCCAAGTAAGTGACTACTACAATGAGCAGTTCTTC.